These 21 T cell receptor beta chains share one sample of origin, sequenced in a study of shared clonotypes between healthy human individuals. In the naive CD8 group, cells lacked CD45RO and were positively selected for CCR7, so terminally differentiated effector memory CD45RA+ cells were left out. Generated by immunoSEQ multiplex PCR, the TCRdb table keeps only in-frame clones and is missing some. The table shows under 2,000,000 clones, with about 95% occurring only once. Material: naive CD8+ T cells sorted from blood. These TCRs come from a man aged 18-30 years in good health.

The chain employs TRBV30 and TRBJ2-5, with TRBD1 matching 7 bases. This CDR3 region has 16 residues. Germline-derived CDR1 and CDR2 are GTSNPN and SVGIG (reference sequence). The trim removed 0 bases at V and 2 bases at J, leaving 9 bases unmatched. For the CDR3, the DNA is TGTGCCTGGAGTGTAACCGGGGACAGACTGCAAGAGACCCAGTACTTC. Protein: CAWSVTGDRLQETQYF.

The table lists this clone with a count of one. The V call is TRBV28, the J call TRBJ2-7, with D maybe TRBD2 (5 bases). The CDR3 sequence is 14 residues long. Germline CDR1 reads MDHEN; CDR2 reads SYDVKM. The V end was cut by 1 base, the J end by 2 bases, with 9 bases between. The CDR3 reads CASSLLSGAYEQYF. CDR3 nucleotide sequence: TGTGCCAGCAGTTTATTATCCGGGGCCTACGAGCAGTACTTC.

The chain recombines TRBV27 with TRBJ1-4; D is perhaps TRBD1 (5 bases). Trimming removed 2 bases from V and 8 bases from J, with 15 bases in between. The germline CDR1 and CDR2 sequences are MNHEY and SMNVEV (reference sequence). CDR3 length: 15 residues. The CDR3 here is CASSLDSGDREKLFF. The CDR3, as DNA: TGTGCCAGCAGTTTAGATTCGGGGGACCGCGAAAAACTGTTTTTT.

The chain uses TRBV7-9 and TRBJ2-5; 13 bases are shared with TRBD2. Unmatched junction bases numbered 11, after V lost 8 bases and J lost 5 bases. The CDR3 runs to 16 residues. Per the germline V gene, CDR1 is SEHNR and CDR2 is FQNEAQ (reference sequence). CDR3 sequence (DNA): TGTGCCAGCCGCACTTCGACTAGCGGGAGGCCGGAGACCCAGTACTTC. As protein: CASRTSTSGRPETQYF.

V is TRBV21-1 and J is TRBJ2-1; no DNA check was done on the table's D call, TRBD1. TRBV21-1 is noted as a pseudogene. The CDR3 runs 14 residues. The CDR3 region is CASSKVDRGNEQFF. The CDR3 DNA reads as TGTGCCAGCAGCAAAGTGGACAGGGGCAATGAGCAGTTCTTC.

This chain links TRBV15 with TRBJ2-7; 9 bases agree with TRBD1. Trimming removed 0 bases from V and 5 bases from J; junction bases left unmatched: 8. The CDR3 runs to 16 residues. The V gene's germline CDR1 is LNHNV and CDR2 YYDKDF (reference sequence). The CDR3 spells CATSRDRGQGGHEQYF. The CDR3 DNA is TGTGCCACCAGCAGAGACCGGGGACAGGGAGGGCACGAGCAGTACTTC.

The chain uses TRBV28 and TRBJ1-1, with D possibly TRBD1 on 5 matching bases. Trimming pared 3 bases from V and 0 bases from J, leaving 14 bases between. CDR3 length: 16 amino acids. Germline V gene lookup returns CDR1 MDHEN and CDR2 SYDVKM. CDR3 protein: CASSFGTVDVNTEAFF. Here the CDR3 DNA reads TGTGCCAGCAGTTTCGGGACGGTAGACGTGAACACTGAAGCTTTCTTT.

V usage is TRBV19 and J usage is TRBJ1-2; no clear D. The V gene lost 6 bases and the J gene lost 3 bases, with 8 bases spanning the gap. The CDR3 is made up of 12 amino acids. Germline lookup yields CDR1 LNHDA and CDR2 SQIVND (reference sequence). CDR3 coding DNA: TGTGCCAGTAGGCCGGGCGACTATGGCTACACCTTC. It codes for CASRPGDYGYTF. Full variable domain (outside the CDR3, taken from reference TRBV19 and TRBJ1-2): DGGITQSPKYLFRKEGQNVTLSCEQNLNHDAMYWYRQDPGQGLRLIYYSQIVNDFQKGDIAEGYSVSREKKESFPLTVTSAQKNPTAFYLCASRPGDYGYTFGSGTRLTVV.

Regarding this clone: Other nucleotide sequences in the sample specify the same CDR3. The chain uses TRBV5-4 and TRBJ2-5; 7 nucleotides align to TRBD2. Unmatched junction bases numbered 1, after V lost 2 bases and J lost 3 bases. The CDR3 is 13 amino acids. The germline V gene encodes CDR1 SGHNT and CDR2 YYREEE (reference sequence). CDR3 bases: TGTGCCAGCAGCTTTGCGGGGGAAGAGACCCAGTACTTC. It codes for CASSFAGEETQYF.

J is TRBJ1-1 and V is TRBV5-1, with D uncertain. Trimming cost V 1 base and J 3 bases, with 7 bases left between them. Germline V gene data show CDR1 as SGHRS and CDR2 as YFSETQ. The CDR3 consists of 13 residues. In DNA, the CDR3 is TGCGCCAGCAGCTTGTGGTATTACACTGAAGCTTTCTTT. Its translation: CASSLWYYTEAFF.

The V gene is TRBV6-5, the J gene TRBJ1-1, with unresolved D. V lost 0 bases, J lost 4 bases, and 12 bases lay in between. Germline V gives CDR1 MNHEY, CDR2 SVGAGI. The CDR3 extends over 15 amino acids. The chain's CDR3 is CASSYSIGPGTEAFF. As DNA, the CDR3 is TGTGCCAGCAGTTACTCGATCGGACCGGGCACTGAAGCTTTCTTT.

The V call is TRBV4-3, the J call TRBJ2-7; 8 bases line up with TRBD2. The CDR3 loop spans 21 amino acids. The ends lost 0 bases at V and 3 bases at J; junction bases unmatched: 22. Germline V CDR1 and CDR2: LGHNA, YSLEER. The CDR3 coding sequence is TGCGCCAGCAGCCAAGATGTCGTGGGGGACGGGCTAGCGGGCATCGGCTACGAGCAGTACTTC. Translation: CASSQDVVGDGLAGIGYEQYF.

This chain joins TRBV6-6 and TRBJ2-1, with 8 positions matching TRBD2. Germline V CDR1 and CDR2: MNHNY, SVGAGI (reference sequence). This CDR3 has 16 amino acids. V was clipped by 7 bases and J by 8 bases; unmatched bases: 16. This CDR3 is CASTPGTRGMWDEQFF. As DNA, the CDR3 is TGTGCCAGCACCCCCGGGACTAGGGGCATGTGGGATGAGCAGTTCTTC.

The chain couples TRBV19 to TRBJ2-1; 9 bases agree with TRBD2. CDR1 is LNHDA, CDR2 SQIVND, per germline (reference sequence). Trimming at V came to 0 bases and at J to 3 bases, leaving 6 bases not matched to a gene. The CDR3 covers 17 residues. CDR3 in amino acids: CASSIDLSSGSYNEQFF. CDR3 DNA sequence: TGTGCCAGTAGTATAGATCTGAGTAGCGGGAGCTACAATGAGCAGTTCTTC.

CDR3: CASSIGSGLSGYGYTF. CDR3 bases: TGTGCCAGTAGTATAGGGTCAGGGTTGTCTGGCTATGGCTACACCTTC. The chain combines TRBV19 with TRBJ1-2; tentatively, D is TRBD1 (5 bases). With 1 base removed from V and 4 bases from J, the gap between germline ends came to 16 bases. Germline loops: CDR1 LNHDA, CDR2 SQIVND (reference sequence). This CDR3 contains 16 residues.

The rearrangement links TRBV6-5 to TRBJ1-2; D is perhaps TRBD1 (6 bases). V was pared by 8 bases and J by 3 bases, with 16 bases between. The CDR3 extends over 14 amino acids. Per the germline V gene, CDR1 is MNHEY and CDR2 is SVGAGI. The CDR3: CASGPGQPYYGYTF. The CDR3 bases are TGTGCCAGCGGCCCTGGACAGCCCTACTATGGCTACACCTTC.

Only a few counts were recorded for this clone. V usage is TRBV11-2 and J usage is TRBJ2-1; TRBD1 agrees at 8 bases. The CDR3 is 15 residues long. Germline CDR1 SGHAT, CDR2 FQNNGV. J was trimmed by 0 bases and V by 4 bases; bases with no gene match: 2. Written as DNA, the CDR3 is TGTGCCAGCAGCTGGGACAGGAGCTCCTACAATGAGCAGTTCTTC. Amino acids: CASSWDRSSYNEQFF.

The chain couples TRBV7-8 to TRBJ2-2; 12 nucleotides match TRBD2. V gave up 0 bases and J gave up 4 bases; unmatched junction bases: 12. This CDR3 contains 20 residues. Germline V lookup: CDR1 SGHVS, CDR2 FQNEAQ. The CDR3 nucleotides are TGTGCCAGCAGCTTAGCGCTAGCGGGAGGGCCGGAAATGACCACCGGGGAGCTGTTTTTT. Protein: CASSLALAGGPEMTTGELFF.

The gene calls are TRBV6-1 and TRBJ1-1; 10 bases are a match to TRBD1. V lost 3 bases to trimming and J lost 6 bases; unmatched junction nucleotides: 4. Germline V gene sequence: CDR1 MNHNS, CDR2 SASEGT. This CDR3 region has 14 residues. The CDR3 nucleotides are TGTGCCAGCAGTGATTGGACAGGGGGGTCTGAAGCTTTCTTT. Its protein product is CASSDWTGGSEAFF.

V usage is TRBV6-5 and J usage is TRBJ1-2; D is perhaps TRBD1 (5 bases). This CDR3 is 14 amino acids long. From germline, CDR1 is MNHEY and CDR2 SVGAGI. V was clipped by 2 bases and J by 7 bases, with 14 bases between them. The CDR3 nucleotides are TGTGCCAGCAGTTACGGGGGGGTAGGAGGTGGCTACACCTTC. Its protein product is CASSYGGVGGGYTF.

The chain has TRBV9 and TRBJ2-5; 11 bases are a match to TRBD2. CDR1 and CDR2 (germline): SGDLS, YYNGEE. The CDR3 has 15 residues. With V trimmed by 3 bases and J by 1 base, 2 bases remained unmatched. DNA of the CDR3: TGTGCCAGCAGCGCTAGCGGGGGGCCCCAAGAGACCCAGTACTTC. Encoded protein: CASSASGGPQETQYF.